These 16 T cell receptor beta chains were sequenced from one sample in a study of T-cell reconstitution after alpha-beta-depleted transplantation in children. Molecular barcoding with unique molecular identifiers was used for the TCRbeta library. TCRdb reprocessed the PCR reads with MiXCR, giving one entry per CDR3 protein. The sample lists around 440,000 distinct CDR3 sequences, about 10% occurring once. This specimen was PBMCs, taken before TCRalphabeta/CD19-depleted stem cell transplant. These receptors were taken from a child aged 2 to 9 with inherited bone marrow failure, due to receive a stem cell transplant.

At least ten counts were recorded for this clonotype. The chain employs TRBV29-1 and TRBJ2-5; TRBD2 aligns across 10 bases. The CDR3 loop spans 15 amino acids. The V and J ends lost 3 bases and 3 bases, in that order; junction bases with no gene match: 7. CDR1 is SQVTM, CDR2 ANQGSEA, per germline. The CDR3 sequence: CSVEASGRGEETQYF. The CDR3 nucleotides read TGCAGCGTTGAGGCCAGCGGGAGGGGTGAAGAGACCCAGTACTTC.

The CDR3 coding sequence is TGTGCCAGCAGTTCAGCAGTCCGGGGTATCACTGAAGCTTTCTTT. This encodes CASSSAVRGITEAFF. V and J are TRBV12-3 or TRBV12-4 and TRBJ1-1; D uncertain. Trimming shortened V by 4 bases and J by 4 bases, and 16 bases separated the two germline ends. The CDR3 contains 15 residues.

This clonotype was recorded at least ten times. The rearrangement links TRBV5-6 to TRBJ2-7; TRBD2 agrees at 14 bases. The germline V gene has CDR1 SGHDT and CDR2 YYEEEE. The CDR3 has 13 amino acids. CDR3 amino acids: CASSADGTSGSLV. In DNA, the CDR3 is TGTGCCAGCAGCGCGGACGGGACTAGCGGGAGCCTAGTC.

This clonotype was seen a handful of times. This sequence joins TRBV12-3 or TRBV12-4 and TRBJ2-4; 9 bases map to TRBD1. The CDR3 loop spans 15 amino acids. The V segment lost 7 bases and the J segment 1 base; nucleotides outside the gene matches: 5. CDR3 amino acids: CASKQGALAKNIQYF. The CDR3 DNA is TGTGCCAGCAAACAGGGGGCACTGGCCAAAAACATTCAGTACTTC.

This clonotype was observed a few times. J is TRBJ2-5 and V is TRBV2; 10 positions agree with TRBD2. Germline V CDR1 and CDR2: SNHLY, FYNNEI. V lost 5 bases, J lost 4 bases, and 7 bases stayed unmatched. The length of the CDR3 is 15 residues. The CDR3 protein is CASSQGLAMGETQYF. CDR3 coding DNA: TGTGCCAGCAGTCAGGGACTAGCGATGGGAGAGACCCAGTACTTC.

This clonotype was detected ten times or more. CDR3 DNA: TGTGCCACCAGCGCTGGCACCTACAATGAGCAGTTCTTC. It specifies CATSAGTYNEQFF. The chain joins TRBV15 to TRBJ2-1; D call uncertain. Germline V gene data show CDR1 as LNHNV and CDR2 as YYDKDF (reference sequence). Trimming took 5 bases from V and 2 from J, leaving 7 bases between them. The CDR3 is 13 residues long.

This clonotype was counted only a few times. V usage is TRBV14 and J usage is TRBJ2-1; 12 bases are a match to TRBD2. The CDR3 sequence is 17 residues long. V shed 0 bases and J 7 bases; nucleotides not matched to a gene: 7. In germline, CDR1 is SGHDN, CDR2 FVKESK. The CDR3: CASSQDRSTSGRNEQFF. CDR3 DNA: TGTGCCAGCAGCCAAGATCGGAGCACTAGCGGGAGGAATGAGCAGTTCTTC.

This clonotype was observed many times. The V call is TRBV5-1, the J call TRBJ2-3; 9 nucleotides align to TRBD1. This CDR3 is 15 amino acids long. CDR1 SGHRS and CDR2 YFSETQ come from the germline V gene. With V trimmed by 0 bases and J by 6 bases, 5 bases remained unmatched. CDR3 region: CASSLGDRDRDTQYF. The CDR3, as DNA: TGCGCCAGCAGCTTGGGGGACAGGGATAGGGATACGCAGTATTTT.

This clonotype was observed a handful of times. The chain uses TRBV24-1 and TRBJ2-5, with 10 bases aligning to TRBD2. Germline V gene lookup returns CDR1 KGHDR and CDR2 SFDVKD. V lost 1 base and J lost 4; bases outside the gene matches: 5. The CDR3 is 16 residues long. The CDR3 nucleotides are TGTGCCACCAGTGATTTTAGGCTAGCGGGAGCAGAGACCCAGTACTTC. Residues: CATSDFRLAGAETQYF.

J is TRBJ2-7 and V is TRBV7-2; tentative D call: TRBD2 (5 bases). Deletions cut 5 bases from V and 2 bases from J, with 13 bases between. The CDR3 runs 14 residues. Per germline, CDR1 SGHTA and CDR2 FQGNSA. This chain's CDR3 is CASSLSQLAYEQYF. In DNA form, the CDR3 reads TGTGCCAGCAGCCTGTCGCAACTAGCCTACGAGCAGTACTTC.

There are many counts of this clonotype. This sequence joins TRBV4-1 and TRBJ2-7; no firm D call. Germline CDR1 MGHRA, CDR2 YSYEKL. Trimming took off 1 base at V and 0 bases at J, with 13 bases between the two ends. The CDR3 length is 16 residues. CDR3: CASSQVGTLSSYEQYF. The DNA of the CDR3 is TGCGCCAGCAGCCAAGTAGGTACACTGAGCTCCTACGAGCAGTACTTC.

This clonotype appeared many times. CDR3 sequence (DNA): TGCGCCAGCAGCTTGGTGGATACAGGGAAAGCTTTCTTT. Its translation is CASSLVDTGKAFF. The chain carries TRBV5-1 and TRBJ1-1; perhaps TRBD1 as D (6 bases). The CDR3 is made up of 13 amino acids. V was cut by 0 bases and J by 9 bases, with 12 bases left in between. Germline lookup yields CDR1 SGHRS and CDR2 YFSETQ.

Ten or more counts support this clonotype. The chain recombines TRBV20-1 with TRBJ2-1; TRBD2 matches 12 bases. In germline, CDR1 is DFQATT, CDR2 SNEGSKA (reference sequence). The trim removed 1 base at V and 1 base at J, leaving 11 bases unmatched. There are 19 residues in the CDR3. The CDR3, as DNA: TGCAGTGCTAGAGCCGTTCCCCGACTAGCGGGAGTTTCCTACAATGAGCAGTTCTTC. Residues: CSARAVPRLAGVSYNEQFF.

Note on this clonotype: This sequence may be a read error, since a much larger clone differs from it by one base. The rearrangement joins TRBV5-1 to TRBJ2-7; possible D gene TRBD1, 6 bases. Deletions cut 5 bases from V and 3 bases from J, with 15 bases between. The CDR3 runs to 14 residues. Germline V gene data show CDR1 as SGHRS and CDR2 as YFSETQ. CDR3 nucleotide sequence: TGCGCCAGCAGATTCGCCGCGACAGGCTACGAGCAGTACTTC. Translated, it gives CASRFAATGYEQYF.

At least ten counts were recorded for this clonotype. The J gene is TRBJ1-2, the V gene TRBV28; D might be TRBD1 (5 bases). V was trimmed by 3 bases and J by 0 bases, leaving 11 bases between them. The germline gives CDR1 MDHEN, CDR2 SYDVKM. CDR3 length equals 15 residues. The CDR3 sequence: CASSLGQAANYGYTF. The CDR3 nucleotides read TGTGCCAGCAGTTTGGGGCAGGCGGCTAACTATGGCTACACCTTC.

In this sample, this clonotype turned up a few times. V gene TRBV20-1 combines with J gene TRBJ2-3, with 7 bases lining up with TRBD2. J was trimmed by 2 bases and V by 2 bases; bases with no gene match: 7. CDR3 length: 15 residues. CDR1 is DFQATT, CDR2 SNEGSKA, per germline (reference sequence). CDR3 protein: CSARPGGLYTDTQYF. CDR3 in DNA: TGCAGTGCTAGACCCGGGGGACTATACACAGATACGCAGTATTTT.